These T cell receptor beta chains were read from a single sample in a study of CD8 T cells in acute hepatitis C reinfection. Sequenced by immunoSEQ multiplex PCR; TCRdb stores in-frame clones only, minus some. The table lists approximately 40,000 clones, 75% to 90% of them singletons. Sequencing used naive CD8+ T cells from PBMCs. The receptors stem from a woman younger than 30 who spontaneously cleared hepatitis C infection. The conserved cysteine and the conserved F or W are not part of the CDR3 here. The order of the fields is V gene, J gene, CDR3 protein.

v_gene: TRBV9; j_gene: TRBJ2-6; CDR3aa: ASSDQAGTVDNSGANVLT
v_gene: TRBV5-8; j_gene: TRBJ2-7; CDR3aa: ASSPGRGTAYEQY
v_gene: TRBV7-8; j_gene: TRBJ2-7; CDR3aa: ASSLRTSVYEQY
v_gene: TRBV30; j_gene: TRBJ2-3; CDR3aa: AWSEGQGYTDTQY
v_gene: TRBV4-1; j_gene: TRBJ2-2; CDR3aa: ASSQGPENTGELF
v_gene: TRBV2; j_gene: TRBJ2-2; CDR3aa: ASRGLVQGAGELF
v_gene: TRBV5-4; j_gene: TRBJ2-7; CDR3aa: ASSLKGSEYEQY
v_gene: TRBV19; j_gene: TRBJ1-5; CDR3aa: ASSIDPGQGSWSNQPQH
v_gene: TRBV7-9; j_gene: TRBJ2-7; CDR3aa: ASSTDSSYEQY
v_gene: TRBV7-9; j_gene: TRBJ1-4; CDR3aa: ASSLAGMGTTNEKLF